The rows below give T cell receptor beta chains drawn from one sample of a study of T-cell reconstitution after alpha-beta-depleted transplantation in children. TCRdb ran MiXCR on the PCR reads and lists one entry per CDR3 protein. The profile shows under 450,000 distinct CDR3 sequences, 15% to 20% of them singletons. This specimen consisted of PBMCs, mostly from graft donor cells, obtained 360 days after TCRalphabeta/CD19-depleted stem cell transplant. The receptors shown here come from a boy younger than two who had a stem cell transplant for Wiskott-Aldrich syndrome, so the T cells may come from the graft donor. The CDR3 runs from the conserved cysteine through the conserved F or W. Fields, in order: D gene, CDR3 length, V gene, J gene, clone size, CDR3 protein, CDR3 DNA. D genes are given only for firm matches. Clone size appears in some rows only: once, few, many, or a class for an expanded clone.

-	14	TRBV3-1	TRBJ2-3	-	CASSLNDREDTQYF	TGTGCCAGCAGCCTAAATGATCGAGAAGATACGCAGTATTTT
-	14	TRBV5-1	TRBJ1-5	few	CASSLRSPNQPQHF	TGCGCCAGCAGCTTGAGGAGCCCCAATCAGCCCCAGCATTTT
-	13	TRBV7-7	TRBJ2-3	many	CASSLIPGDTQYF	TGTGCCAGCAGTTTAATTCCGGGGGATACGCAGTATTTT
-	15	TRBV5-6	TRBJ2-2	-	CASSWVVGDTGELFF	TGTGCCAGCAGCTGGGTAGTTGGGGACACCGGGGAGCTGTTTTTT
-	16	TRBV4-3	TRBJ2-2	few	CASSQACTGANGELFF	TGCGCCAGCAGCCAAGCATGCACGGGGGCGAACGGGGAGCTGTTTTTT
-	21	TRBV6-2/TRBV6-3	TRBJ2-1	few	CASSYSSAGSRAGLTYNEQFF	TGTGCCAGCAGTTACTCGTCTGCAGGGTCTCGAGCGGGCCTCACTTACAATGAGCAGTTCTTC
-	14	TRBV7-2	TRBJ2-5	few	CASSLVRRQETQYF	TGTGCCAGCAGCTTAGTGAGGCGGCAAGAGACCCAGTACTTC
TRBD1	12	TRBV28	TRBJ2-2	-	CATDRDTGELFF	TGTGCCACCGACAGGGACACCGGGGAGCTGTTTTTT
-	18	TRBV11-1	TRBJ2-4	few	CASSLAGFNGIAKNIQYF	TGTGCCAGCAGCTTAGCAGGGTTTAACGGGATTGCAAAAAACATTCAGTACTTC
TRBD2	15	TRBV29-1	TRBJ2-2	-	CSVQRGGPDTGELFF	TGCAGCGTTCAGCGGGGGGGCCCGGACACCGGGGAGCTGTTTTTT
TRBD2	14	TRBV24-1	TRBJ2-2	few	CATNSGRDTEELFF	TGTGCCACCAATAGCGGGAGGGACACCGAGGAGCTGTTTTTT
-	14	TRBV7-9	TRBJ2-1	-	CASSLVGGFNEQFF	TGTGCCAGCAGCTTAGTAGGAGGGTTCAATGAGCAGTTCTTC
-	16	TRBV11-2	TRBJ2-7	-	CASSDLQGLRPYEQYF	TGTGCCAGCAGCGACCTGCAGGGCCTCCGTCCCTACGAGCAGTACTTC
TRBD1	15	TRBV19	TRBJ2-5	-	CASSIVDRERETQYF	TGTGCCAGTAGTATAGTTGACAGGGAGAGAGAGACCCAGTACTTC
-	18	TRBV5-1	TRBJ2-2	-	CASSNGGWLTMNTGELFF	TGCGCCAGCAGTAATGGCGGGTGGCTTACCATGAACACCGGGGAGCTGTTTTTT
TRBD2	17	TRBV6-5	TRBJ2-1	-	CASSYQRASGSYNEQFF	TGTGCCAGCAGTTACCAAAGGGCTAGCGGGTCTTACAATGAGCAGTTCTTC